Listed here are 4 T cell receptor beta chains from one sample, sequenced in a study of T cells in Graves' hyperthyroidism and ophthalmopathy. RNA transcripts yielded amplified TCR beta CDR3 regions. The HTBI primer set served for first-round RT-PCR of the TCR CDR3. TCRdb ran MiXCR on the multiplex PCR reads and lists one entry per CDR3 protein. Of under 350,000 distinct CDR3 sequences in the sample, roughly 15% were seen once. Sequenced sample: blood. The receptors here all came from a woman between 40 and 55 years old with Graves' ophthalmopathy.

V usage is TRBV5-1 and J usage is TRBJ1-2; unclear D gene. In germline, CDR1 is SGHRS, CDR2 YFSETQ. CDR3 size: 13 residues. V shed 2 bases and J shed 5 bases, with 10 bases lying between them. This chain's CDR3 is CASSLSKQYGYTF. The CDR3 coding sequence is TGCGCCAGCAGCTTAAGCAAGCAATATGGCTACACCTTC.

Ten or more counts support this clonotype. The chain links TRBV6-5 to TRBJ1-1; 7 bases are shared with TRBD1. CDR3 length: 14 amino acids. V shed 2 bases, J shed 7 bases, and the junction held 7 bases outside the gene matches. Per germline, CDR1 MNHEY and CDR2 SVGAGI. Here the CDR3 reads CASSYLRGVGEAFF. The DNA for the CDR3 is TGTGCCAGCAGTTACCTCAGGGGGGTAGGTGAAGCTTTCTTT.

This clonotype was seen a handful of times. DNA of the CDR3: TGTGCCAGCGGACGGGAGGTGGGGGCGGGACCTTTCTCTGGGGCCAACGTCCTGACTTTC. Protein: CASGREVGAGPFSGANVLTF. This rearrangement joins TRBV6-1 to TRBJ2-6; D is perhaps TRBD2 (7 bases). The CDR3 has 20 amino acids. Germline V gene sequence: CDR1 MNHNS, CDR2 SASEGT. V lost 8 bases, J lost 0 bases, and 26 bases lay in between.

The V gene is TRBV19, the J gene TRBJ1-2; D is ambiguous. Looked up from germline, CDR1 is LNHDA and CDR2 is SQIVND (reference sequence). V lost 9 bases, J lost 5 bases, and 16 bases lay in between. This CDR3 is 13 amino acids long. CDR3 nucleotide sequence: TGTGCCAGGCCGGAGGCACCCCATTATGGCTACACCTTC. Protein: CARPEAPHYGYTF.